The 14 T cell receptor beta chains reported below all come from one sample, sequenced in a study of cytomegalovirus exposure and HLA in healthy donors. Here immunoSEQ multiplex PCR was the method, and the copy in TCRdb shows in-frame clones only, minus some. The top ten clones hold around 3.3% of a sample with about 260,000 clones, 90% of them seen once. Material: PBMCs. The source of these receptors is a woman aged 25 to 39 in good health and CMV-seronegative.

V is TRBV7-6 and J is TRBJ2-2; 7 bases are a match to TRBD1. The CDR3 runs 16 residues. Trimming cost V 0 bases and J 3 bases; bases outside gene matches: 4. Per germline, CDR1 SGHVS and CDR2 FNYEAQ. This CDR3 is CASSLAQGSYTGELFF. The CDR3 nucleotides are TGTGCCAGCAGCTTAGCACAGGGGAGTTACACCGGGGAGCTGTTTTTT. Variable domain in full (rest from reference TRBV7-6 and TRBJ2-2): GAGVSQSPRYKVTKRGQDVALRCDPISGHVSLYWYRQALGQGPEFLTYFNYEAQQDKSGLPNDRFSAERPEGSISTLTIQRTEQRDSAMYRCASSLAQGSYTGELFFGEGSRLTVL.

The rearrangement links TRBV5-6 to TRBJ2-7; 7 bases align to TRBD1. V trimming: 3 bases; J trimming: 5 bases; junction bases outside the gene matches: 11. Germline CDR1 reads SGHDT; CDR2 reads YYEEEE. The CDR3 runs to 15 residues. The DNA of the CDR3 is TGTGCCAGCAGCTCGATGGGACAGACTCCCGACGAGCAGTACTTC. This codes for CASSSMGQTPDEQYF.

CDR3 amino acids: CSVSSGQETQYF. For the CDR3, the DNA is TGCAGCGTATCTAGCGGCCAAGAGACCCAGTACTTC. This chain joins TRBV29-1 and TRBJ2-5, with 7 positions matching TRBD2. The CDR3 is 12 amino acids. Germline-derived CDR1 and CDR2 are SQVTM and ANQGSEA. The junction had 2 bases not matched to a gene; V was cut back by 6 bases and J by 1 base. The whole variable domain, filled in from reference TRBV29-1 and TRBJ2-5, reads SAVISQKPSRDICQRGTSLTIQCQVDSQVTMMFWYRQQPGQSLTLIATANQGSEATYESGFVIDKFPISRPNLTFSTLTVSNMSPEDSSIYLCSVSSGQETQYFGPGTRLLVL.

This rearrangement joins TRBV19 to TRBJ2-7; D unresolved. Germline loops: CDR1 LNHDA, CDR2 SQIVND (reference sequence). The CDR3 runs to 12 residues. Trimming pared 5 bases from V and 1 base from J, leaving 6 bases between. CDR3 region: CASSSSSYEQYF. For the CDR3, the DNA is TGTGCCAGTAGTTCCAGTTCCTACGAGCAGTACTTC.

The chain combines TRBV6-5 with TRBJ2-7, with TRBD1 identical over 12 bases. The CDR3 runs 15 residues. V gave up 5 bases and J gave up 5 bases; unmatched junction bases: 7. Germline CDR1 reads MNHEY; CDR2 reads SVGAGI. The CDR3 spells CASSTGTGGINEQYF. CDR3 nucleotide sequence: TGTGCCAGCAGTACCGGGACAGGGGGCATCAACGAGCAGTACTTC.

Comment on this clone: The sample holds other DNA sequences that translate to the same CDR3. V and J are TRBV29-1 and TRBJ2-7, with 14 bases matching TRBD2. V dropped 3 bases and J dropped 2; count of bases not matched to a gene: 9. In germline, CDR1 is SQVTM, CDR2 ANQGSEA. The CDR3 extends over 17 amino acids. The CDR3 here is CSVEGGTSGSGAYEQYF. The CDR3 nucleotides read TGCAGCGTTGAGGGTGGGACTAGCGGGAGTGGGGCCTACGAGCAGTACTTC.

The chain joins TRBV28 to TRBJ1-2; 7 nucleotides line up with TRBD1. Germline-derived CDR1 and CDR2 are MDHEN and SYDVKM. V gave up 2 bases and J gave up 4 bases; unmatched junction bases: 10. The length of the CDR3 is 16 residues. The CDR3 loop reads CASSLRLQGSPYGYTF. CDR3 sequence (DNA): TGTGCCAGCAGTTTAAGGCTACAGGGGTCCCCCTATGGCTACACCTTC.

The chain carries TRBV5-1 and TRBJ2-7; D call uncertain. The ends were cut back, 5 bases at V and 5 bases at J, with 17 bases in the middle. CDR3 size: 14 residues. CDR1 SGHRS and CDR2 YFSETQ come from the germline V gene. The CDR3 coding sequence is TGCGCCAGCAGGCCTTTGGGCAAGGGCGACGAGCAGTACTTC. It specifies CASRPLGKGDEQYF. Full variable domain (rest looked up from reference TRBV5-1 and TRBJ2-7): KAGVTQTPRYLIKTRGQQVTLSCSPISGHRSVSWYQQTPGQGLQFLFEYFSETQRNKGNFPGRFSGRQFSNSRSEMNVSTLELGDSALYLCASRPLGKGDEQYFGPGTRLTVT.

The chain uses TRBV11-3 and TRBJ2-7, with 10 positions matching TRBD2. Per the germline V gene, CDR1 is SGHNT and CDR2 is YENEEA. The CDR3 runs to 15 residues. V was clipped by 5 bases and J by 4 bases; unmatched bases: 8. CDR3 amino acids: CASSLGLAGAYEQYF. DNA of the CDR3: TGTGCCAGCAGCCTAGGGCTAGCGGGAGCGTACGAGCAGTACTTC.

The gene calls are TRBV28 and TRBJ2-4; 7 bases align to TRBD2. CDR1 and CDR2 (germline): MDHEN, SYDVKM. Trimming cost V 8 bases and J 5 bases; bases outside gene matches: 9. The CDR3 covers 14 residues. The CDR3 here is CASGPRAGENIQYF. In DNA, the CDR3 is TGTGCCAGCGGGCCACGGGCGGGGGAAAACATTCAGTACTTC.

The V gene is TRBV28, the J gene TRBJ2-1; D is uncertain. Germline CDR1 reads MDHEN; CDR2 reads SYDVKM. This CDR3 has 13 residues. Between the trimmed V and J ends, which lost 3 bases and 6 bases, there was a span of 9 bases. As DNA, the CDR3 is TGTGCCAGCAGTTTTGGTATCCCCAATGAGCAGTTCTTC. Its translation is CASSFGIPNEQFF.

The genes are TRBV6-1 and TRBJ1-4, with 10 bases identical to TRBD1. Trimming removed 5 bases from V and 5 bases from J; junction bases left unmatched: 2. In germline, CDR1 is MNHNS, CDR2 SASEGT. The CDR3 is made up of 14 amino acids. Here the CDR3 DNA reads TGTGCCAGCAGTAGGGACAGGGGAAATGAAAAACTGTTTTTT. Encoded protein: CASSRDRGNEKLFF.

The DNA of the CDR3 is TGCGCCAGCAGCTTGGGCGCCGTGGCAACCGGGGAGCTGTTTTTT. Translated: CASSLGAVATGELFF. The genes are TRBV5-1 and TRBJ2-2; D gene uncertain. This CDR3 is built from 15 residues. Trimming pared 0 bases from V and 5 bases from J, leaving 11 bases between. In germline, CDR1 is SGHRS, CDR2 YFSETQ.

CDR3 DNA: TGTGCCACCAGCAGAGATACCGAAGAAGCCGCAGTAAACACCATATATTTT. This encodes CATSRDTEEAAVNTIYF. The chain has TRBV15 and TRBJ1-3, with D unclear. Looked up from germline, CDR1 is LNHNV and CDR2 is YYDKDF (reference sequence). This CDR3 is 17 amino acids long. V was clipped by 0 bases and J by 6 bases, with 18 bases between them.